This TCR beta chain was retrieved from a study of CD8 T cells in Susac syndrome. The RNA input was about 0.45 to 1 ug, and it was reverse transcribed with random hexamers. TCRdb processed the immunoSEQ multiplex PCR reads anew with MiXCR; each CDR3 protein has one entry. The table lists 150,000 to 200,000 distinct CDR3 sequences, around 94% of them singletons. The CDR3 contains 16 residues. Losses at the gene ends were 4 bases for V and 4 bases for J; bases not matched to a gene: 10. Germline CDR1 and CDR2: MGHDK and SYGVNS. CD8+ and CD4+ T cells were negatively isolated; TEMRA cells were FACS-enriched.

The sequencing sample was made of CD4+ T cells from PBMCs. The genes are TRBV25-1 and TRBJ2-1; 7 nucleotides align to TRBD1. The receptor was isolated from a human donor in good health. CDR3 in DNA: TGTGCCAGCAGTGCCTCGACAGGGATTGCATACAATGAGCAGTTCTTC. It specifies CASSASTGIAYNEQFF. Together with reference TRBV25-1 and TRBJ2-1, the CDR3 gives the full variable domain: EADIYQTPRYLVIGTGKKITLECSQTMGHDKMYWYQQDPGMELHLIHYSYGVNSTEKGDLSSESTVSRIRTEHFPLTLESARPSHTSQYLCASSASTGIAYNEQFFGPGTRLTVL.